This T cell receptor (beta chain) was profiled in a study of T cells after posttransplantation cyclophosphamide. The study's findings and limits: Blood and skin or GI T cell repertoires showed limited TRB overlap.

This clone was seen repeatedly, ten times or more. What it binds is not known. This table comes from immunoSEQ multiplex PCR, and its TCRdb copy is limited to in-frame clones, with some not included. The table lists 20,000 to 30,000 clones, with no singletons. Sequenced sample: PBMCs. The receptor was isolated from a man between 45 and 60 years old in good health, CMV-negative, and a related stem cell transplant donor.

This CDR3 is CASSLLGPTGAWEQYF. In nucleotides, the CDR3 is TGTGCCAGCAGCTTGTTGGGTCCGACAGGGGCTTGGGAGCAGTACTTC. This chain connects TRBV5-4 to TRBJ2-7; 8 bases match TRBD1. The germline V gene encodes CDR1 SGHNT and CDR2 YYREEE (reference sequence). After removal of 1 base from V and 7 bases from J, the junction contained 13 bases not matched to a gene. The length of the CDR3 is 16 residues.